This T cell receptor beta chain was captured by sequencing in a study of esophageal squamous cell carcinoma under preoperative chemotherapy. This clonotype turned up a few times. The junction and the germline gene differ at one end; a read error may be behind it. TCRdb itself ran the PCR reads through MiXCR, one entry per CDR3 protein. The sample shows about 32,000 distinct CDR3 sequences, around 49% of them seen only once. Time point defined: after preoperative PTX-NDP chemotherapy. CDR1 is SGHVS, CDR2 FQNEAQ, per germline. The CDR3 has 12 amino acids. This chain connects TRBV7-8 to TRBJ2-3; either TRBD1 or TRBD2 may supply D (5 bases each). The specimen was obtained from a patient given preoperative chemotherapy. The sequence was collected from a human donor with esophageal squamous cell carcinoma. The donor label of this sample is uncertain. CDR3 protein: CAGGRGRDTQYF. In DNA form, the CDR3 reads TGTGCCGGCGGCCGGGGACGAGATACCCAGTATTTC.